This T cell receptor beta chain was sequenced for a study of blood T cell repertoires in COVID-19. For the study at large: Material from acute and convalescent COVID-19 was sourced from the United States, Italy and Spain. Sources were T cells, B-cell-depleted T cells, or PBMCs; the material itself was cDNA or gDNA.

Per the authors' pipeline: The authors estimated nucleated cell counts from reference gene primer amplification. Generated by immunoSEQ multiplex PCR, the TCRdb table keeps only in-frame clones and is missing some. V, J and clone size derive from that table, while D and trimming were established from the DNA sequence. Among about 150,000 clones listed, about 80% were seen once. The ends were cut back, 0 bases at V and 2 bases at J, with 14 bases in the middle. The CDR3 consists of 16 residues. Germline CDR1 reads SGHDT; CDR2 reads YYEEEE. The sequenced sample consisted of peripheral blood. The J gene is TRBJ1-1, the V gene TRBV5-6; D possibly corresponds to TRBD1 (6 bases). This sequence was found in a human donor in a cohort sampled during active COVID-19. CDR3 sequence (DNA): TGTGCCAGCAGCTTGGGCTTTGGACAGCAAAACACTGAAGCTTTCTTT. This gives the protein CASSLGFGQQNTEAFF.